This T cell receptor beta chain was identified during a study of cytomegalovirus exposure and HLA in healthy donors. Looking at the study overall: An earlier analysis identified 100 million to 130 million unique TCR beta sequences in 150 million to 200 million T cells.

Healthy individuals who donated bone marrow served as the donors. General observations from the study: A list of approximately 160 TCR beta chains associated with cytomegalovirus was given. Reportedly, HLA-A and HLA-B alleles of most subjects were accurately predicted from TCR beta.

PCR used 60 Vbeta primers and 13 Jbeta primers. Profiled with immunoSEQ multiplex PCR; TCRdb holds only in-frame clones, not every one. The sample lists about 150,000 clones, under 85% occurring once. The sample holds a few counts of this clone. What it binds is not known. V lost 2 bases, J lost 8 bases, and 10 bases stayed unmatched. CDR1 LGHNA and CDR2 YSLEER come from the germline V gene. CDR3 length: 15 amino acids. This receptor was obtained from a man aged 18 to 30 in good health and CMV-seronegative. Sequencing was performed on PBMCs. The chain couples TRBV4-3 to TRBJ1-2; 8 bases are shared with TRBD1. This CDR3 reads CASSQLKQGAGGYTF. In nucleotides, the CDR3 is TGCGCCAGCAGCCAATTAAAGCAGGGGGCGGGAGGCTACACCTTC.